This TCR beta chain appears in the sequencing data of a study of T-cell memory formation after mild COVID-19. The CDR3 spans 14 residues. The germline V and J ends were trimmed by 0 bases and 1 base, with 6 bases remaining between them. CDR1 is LGHDT and CDR2 is YNNKEL in the germline V gene (reference sequence). The sample holds one count of this clonotype. TCRdb itself ran the 5' RACE reads through MiXCR, one entry per CDR3 protein. The table shows hundreds of thousands of distinct CDR3 sequences, with approximately 23% occurring only once. The rearrangement links TRBV3-1 to TRBJ1-1; D is undetermined. The clonotype comes from an adult woman who had mild COVID-19 (a few samples of this study predate the infection). Cell type and time point are not known. The sequencing sample was made of PBMCs or a T cell subset sorted from them (not recorded which). The CDR3 DNA sequence: TGTGCCAGCAGCCAAGAGACGGAGAACACTGAAGCTTTCTTT. Protein sequence: CASSQETENTEAFF.